This TCR beta chain was retrieved from a study of cytomegalovirus exposure and HLA in healthy donors (dated by TCRdb to about 2017). Study-wide context: According to an earlier analysis of 587 of the donors, some 180 million T cells yielded some 120 million unique TCR beta sequences and less than 300 Gb of sequence data. Roughly five DR-DQ haplotypes were treated as single units for association and clustering because of strong linkage in the cohort. To predict cytomegalovirus infection status, the study combined high-throughput TCR immunosequencing, statistical association of individual TCRs with disease status, and machine learning. An early release that covered several hundred HLA-typed donors contained around 330 gigabases of sequencing data and about 84 million unique TCR sequences. An earlier analysis of around 540 of the donors applied high-throughput TCR beta sequencing to assess whether each TCR beta V gene segment acted as functional or pseudogenic. A later genetic analysis took genome-wide SNP genotypes for about 60% of the roughly 670 donors and used that subset as a discovery cohort. Among the roughly 390 genotyped donors, approximately 77% belonged to the genetic ancestry cluster associated with self-reported Caucasian donors. All discovery cohort repertoires had been generated using a single sequencing platform. Using immunosequencing, the study profiled T cell repertoires from about 610 subjects and related those repertoires to cytomegalovirus serostatus. Rather than using new phenotypic data, the later analysis identified candidate immune exposures from TCR beta sequences and from how often those sequences occurred across donors. HLA typing included class I and class II loci at four-digit resolution. The aim of the study was to test whether cataloging public T cell receptors could identify signatures of past pathogen exposure. Among about 370 genotyped donors of the cohort, an average of around 220,000 unique TCR beta nucleotide sequences was sequenced per donor, of which about 18% were non-productive. Typing coverage differed by locus: A, B, C, DRB1 and DQB1 were typed in about 620-630 donors, DQA1 in roughly 510, DPA1 in some 610, and DPB1 in roughly 450. Donor age, sex, ethnicity and CMV serostatus were collected together with the repertoire data. Along with the approximately 700-subject first cohort, a separate validation cohort of over a hundred different subjects was used. A later analysis re-analyzed previously published TCR beta repertoires from several hundred donors and added high-resolution HLA genotyping to study TCR occurrence patterns.

Note on this clone: The antigen this receptor binds is unknown. Nothing much larger sits one base from this clone, and base qualities are not available.

The receptor library was made with the immunoSEQ multiplex PCR assay. A mixture of 60 forward primers for TCR Vbeta segments and 13 reverse primers for TCR Jbeta segments was used in the multiplex PCR. The CDR3 region of rearranged TCR beta genes was amplified from genomic DNA with a multiplex PCR assay. Amplified TCR beta libraries were sequenced as 87-base-pair reads on the Illumina HiSeq System. The paper's data handling went like this. In a later analysis, some 80 million unique TCR beta chains were counted across the roughly 670 repertoires, and roughly 11 million of these chains were shared by at least two donors. A nearest-neighbor algorithm error-corrected the raw reads and collapsed the reads into unique sequences, merging closely related sequences to remove PCR and sequencing errors. V, D and J gene segments were assigned by aligning CDR3 sequences to IMGT reference sequences. For a sequence to be retained, at least a six-nucleotide match to both a V gene segment and a J gene segment was required. A rearrangement was called productive if the CDR3 had no stop codons and remained in frame with V and J, and every other rearrangement was called non-productive. CDR3 was defined according to IMGT convention as the region running from the second conserved V-encoded cysteine to the conserved J-encoded phenylalanine. The earlier analysis of around 640 of the donors excluded sequences that lacked an unambiguous match to a single V gene segment. An earlier analysis of 450 to 650 of the donors called V segments functional above 56.7% productive rearrangements and segregating when the between-donor standard deviation exceeded 5%. A statistical classification framework was built to diagnose cytomegalovirus status from the catalog of TCR beta chain sequences. In a later analysis, TCR nucleotide sequences were compared against IMGT/GENE-DB human TR gene sequences so that V and J genes could be assigned. The TCRdist pipeline was used in a later analysis to assign CDR3 sequences and most-parsimonious VDJ recombination scenarios. In a later analysis, each TCR beta chain was defined by its CDR3 amino acid sequence together with its V-gene family, and reads lacking a unique V-gene family were excluded. In a later analysis, several hundred highly shared, low-generation-probability nucleotide sequences were removed to address suspected cross-contamination and a sequencing artifact. A later analysis calculated a clonal expansion index for each public chain from normalized within-repertoire ranks of inferred template counts. Generation probabilities in a later analysis came from a VDJ recombination model fitted to out-of-frame rearrangements, and those results were checked against IGoR. Hypergeometric tests were used in a later analysis to score TCR-TCR, TCR-HLA and TCR-CMV co-occurrence, with a repertoire-size bias correction applied to the TCR pairs. In a later analysis, false discovery rates were estimated by permuting HLA or CMV assignments 20 times. In a later analysis, co-occurring TCRs were grouped using DBSCAN, with TCRdist sequence similarity added in when clustering inside HLA-allele-positive subsets. Repertoires with fewer than 30,000 or more than 120,000 public chains were left out of co-occurrence clustering, as were five repertoires with anomalous nucleotide sharing. TCRdb limited this immuneACCESS table to in-frame rearrangements with V and J called. A share of clones is missing; checked studies link under half to unresolved V genes, and the rest is unexplained. The DNA gave D and trimming, while V, J and clone size come from that table. This sample holds 80,000 to 90,000 clones; 81% were observed only once. The ten largest clonotypes hold 1.5% to 2% of the sample.

The paper's findings and limits, for the study overall: Most TCR sequences were seen in very few donors, while some public TCRs were found in many individuals. Several of the top co-occurrence clusters appeared to be linked to parvovirus B19, influenza, CMV and Epstein-Barr virus, according to a later analysis. Because the 87-base-pair reads could not distinguish some IMGT-functional V segments, including TRBV6-2 and TRBV6-3, those segments were excluded. Most CMV-associated TCR beta chains appeared to be HLA-restricted in a later analysis, and the HLA associations seemed to be driven largely by CMV exposure. A later analysis found that HLA-associated TCR beta chains were more clonally expanded and had lower generation probabilities than equally common non-associated chains. In an earlier analysis of around 500 of the donors, most TCR beta V segments appeared in productive rearrangements about 87% or about 30% of the time, broadly matching IMGT annotations. It was suggested by the authors that the approach could potentially be generalized to other disease states and immunological phenotypes. In a later genetic analysis, fewer N-insertions in productive TCRs were reported among donors in an Asian-associated ancestry cluster than the roughly 700-donor mean. According to a later analysis, TCR association rates differed among HLA loci, with DRB1 alleles showing the most associated TCRs and HLA-C alleles showing the fewest. The cohort was sequenced for TCR beta chains only, and without alpha or paired-chain data the features that could be detected were limited. A further reported finding was that TCR beta sequences accurately predicted the HLA-A and HLA-B alleles for most subjects in the first cohort. Correlated functional status among segregating V segments might be attributable to linkage disequilibrium, but an unknown experimental factor could not be ruled out. In a later analysis, over 15,000 TCR beta sequences were associated with specific HLA alleles at a false discovery rate of 0.05. For the cohort, immune exposure information was limited to CMV serostatus. A total of fewer than 200 TCR beta chains were listed by the study as associated with cytomegalovirus. Roughly uniform sequencing depth across donors was assumed in presence/absence analyses, although this assumption may not hold. Because counts were too low, fewer than 20 rarely observed V segments, including chromosome 9 orphons, were excluded from the earlier analysis of 587 of the donors. Because HLA typing was missing for some donors at each locus, association tests included only the typed subset. Assigning TCR associations to individual alleles was difficult when HLA alleles, especially DR and DQ, strongly co-occurred. A few of the identified cytomegalovirus-associated TCR beta chains were confirmed in vitro to be specific for cytomegalovirus antigens. A cluster of highly shared sequence variants was judged likely to be a technical artifact of the sequencing pipeline. A later genetic analysis associated a missense DCLRE1C variant with V-gene and J-gene trimming of TCR beta chains, and an independent cohort replicated the association. Cytomegalovirus status was reported to be diagnosed by the classifier with high specificity and sensitivity in both the original and validation cohorts.

In total, 500 to 700 healthy bone marrow donors made up the cohort. All cohort members were sampled while nominally healthy, although unrecorded immune exposures were likely present. The donor was CMV seronegative and belonged to the group of 320 or so seronegative cohort members. Every donor gave a peripheral blood sample, and the peripheral blood mononuclear cells from that sample were used for TCR beta sequencing. The Qiagen DNeasy Blood Extraction Kit was used to extract genomic DNA from the blood cell samples. Counted from cysteine to phenylalanine, this CDR3 has 13 amino acids. The only DNA kept is the CDR3, 39 bases in frame from the first base. Looking up the germline V gene (reference sequence) yields CDR1 GTSNPN and CDR2 SVGIG. The junction carries 8 bases between V and J, which are trimmed by 1 base and 1 base respectively.

Here the chain combines TRBV30 and TRBJ2-7; perhaps TRBD1 is the D gene, with 6 bases matching. Material: PBMCs. The receptor comes from a woman aged 25 to 39 in good health and CMV-seronegative. The DNA reads TGTGCCTGGAGTGCAGGGGTGTCCTACGAGCAGTACTTC. Translation gives CAWSAGVSYEQYF. Where the CDR3 stops, the reference TRBV30 and TRBJ2-7 genes take over; the full variable domain is SQTIHQWPATLVQPVGSPLSLECTVEGTSNPNLYWYRQAAGRGLQLLFYSVGIGQISSEVPQNLSASRPQDRQFILSSKKLLLSDSGFYLCAWSAGVSYEQYFGPGTRLTVT.